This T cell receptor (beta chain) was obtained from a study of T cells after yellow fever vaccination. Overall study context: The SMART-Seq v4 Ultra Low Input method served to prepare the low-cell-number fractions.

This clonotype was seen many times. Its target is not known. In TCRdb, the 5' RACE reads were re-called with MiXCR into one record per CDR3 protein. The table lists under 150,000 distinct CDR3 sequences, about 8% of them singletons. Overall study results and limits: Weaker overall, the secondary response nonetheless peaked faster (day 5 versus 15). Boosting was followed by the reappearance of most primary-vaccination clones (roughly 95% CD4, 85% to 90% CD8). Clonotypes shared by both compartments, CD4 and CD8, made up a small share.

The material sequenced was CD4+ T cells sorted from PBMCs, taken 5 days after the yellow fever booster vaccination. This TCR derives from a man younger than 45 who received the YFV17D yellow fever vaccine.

The CDR3 sequence: CASSSGQGYFYGYTF. CDR3 nucleotides: TGTGCCAGCAGTTCGGGACAGGGGTACTTCTATGGCTACACCTTC. This rearrangement joins TRBV28 to TRBJ1-2; 10 positions match TRBD1. CDR1 and CDR2 (germline): MDHEN, SYDVKM. With V trimmed by 4 bases and J by 4 bases, 6 bases remained unmatched. This CDR3 is built from 15 residues.